These 14 T cell receptor beta chains originate from one sample sequenced in a study of CD4 T cells in relation to SARS-CoV-2 and coronaviruses (dated by TCRdb to the early 2020s). CD4+ T cells from unexposed donors were collected before the COVID-19 pandemic (2011-2018). The EasySep CD4+ T cell isolation kit was used to isolate CD4+ T cells once the cultures had run for ten to eleven days. Their recognized antigens are unknown. The library was prepared using the immunoSEQ multiplex PCR assay. The table comes from immuneACCESS by way of TCRdb, which keeps in-frame sequences with V and J called. Part of the clones is missing from these tables; in studies checked, under half for an unresolved V gene and the rest for unknown reasons. The table for this sample lists about 16,000 clones; around 82% of them were counted only once. The ten largest clones add up to about 14% of the sample. The sample was CD4+ T cells from PBMCs, cultured in vitro. Every receptor here comes from a human donor in good health.

J is TRBJ2-7 and V is TRBV10-3; D possibly corresponds to TRBD2 (6 bases). Between the trimmed V and J ends, which lost 10 bases and 8 bases, there was a span of 24 bases. Germline lookup yields CDR1 ENHRY and CDR2 SYGVKD. CDR3 length: 14 residues. The CDR3 DNA is TGTGCCACCAATCAGCAGGACTATTCAACCCAGCAGTACTTC. Its protein is CATNQQDYSTQQYF.

The J gene is TRBJ2-7, the V gene TRBV3-1 (or the pseudogene TRBV3-2); TRBD2 agrees at 7 bases. The CDR3 is 18 residues long. Germline lookup yields CDR1 LGHDT and CDR2 YNNKEL (reference sequence). V lost 0 bases, J lost 3 bases, and 14 bases stayed unmatched. The CDR3 spells CASSQELGGIAVNYEQYF. For the CDR3, the DNA is TGTGCCAGCAGCCAAGAACTGGGGGGGATAGCAGTAAACTACGAGCAGTACTTC.

The rearrangement joins TRBV6-5 to TRBJ1-1; D is perhaps TRBD1 (6 bases). Deletions cut 4 bases from V and 1 base from J, with 10 bases between. Germline V gene lookup returns CDR1 MNHEY and CDR2 SVGAGI. The CDR3 covers 14 residues. In DNA form, the CDR3 reads TGTGCCAGCAGTTTCCTACAGGGGAACACTGAAGCTTTCTTT. Translated: CASSFLQGNTEAFF.

The chain couples TRBV7-8 to TRBJ1-5; D is uncertain. The germline V gene encodes CDR1 SGHVS and CDR2 FQNEAQ. The V end lost 0 bases, the J end lost 6 bases, and 9 bases lay between the germline ends. This CDR3 has 14 residues. The CDR3 nucleotides read TGTGCCAGCAGCTTAGCTGGGGTCGGTCAGCCCCAGCATTTT. Amino acids: CASSLAGVGQPQHF.

The chain employs TRBV7-3 and TRBJ2-4; 7 bases match TRBD1. Trimming cost V 0 bases and J 6 bases; bases outside gene matches: 5. The CDR3 sequence is 15 residues long. Germline V gives CDR1 SGHTA, CDR2 FQGTGA. CDR3 region: CASSLTGGIGNIQYF. The CDR3 nucleotides are TGTGCCAGCAGCTTAACAGGGGGCATCGGAAACATTCAGTACTTC.

The chain uses TRBV5-1 and TRBJ2-7; 8 bases agree with TRBD1. The V and J ends lost 4 bases and 4 bases, in that order; junction bases with no gene match: 4. The V gene's germline CDR1 is SGHRS and CDR2 YFSETQ. CDR3 length equals 13 residues. This chain's CDR3 is CASSAGQGYEQYF. CDR3 nucleotide sequence: TGCGCCAGCAGCGCCGGACAGGGATACGAGCAGTACTTC.

The CDR3 sequence: CASSTSGGYYEQYF. The CDR3, as DNA: TGCGCCAGCAGCACCTCGGGGGGTTACTACGAGCAGTACTTC. This rearrangement joins TRBV5-1 to TRBJ2-7, with TRBD2 matching 7 bases. The CDR3 contains 14 residues. The germline V gene encodes CDR1 SGHRS and CDR2 YFSETQ. The V and J ends lost 4 bases and 3 bases, in that order; junction bases with no gene match: 7.

The rearrangement uses TRBV25-1 and TRBJ2-7; a weak D match, TRBD1 (6 bases). The CDR3 consists of 15 residues. CDR1 is MGHDK and CDR2 is SYGVNS in the germline V gene. Trimming left V 8 bases short and J 5 bases short, with 22 bases between. CDR3 residues: CASGGRGTGNDEQYF. Written as DNA, the CDR3 is TGTGCCAGCGGAGGAAGGGGAACAGGGAACGACGAGCAGTACTTC.

The rearrangement joins TRBV15 to TRBJ2-1; TRBD2 matches 12 bases. This CDR3 has 19 amino acids. V was pared by 0 bases and J by 4 bases, with 10 bases of the junction left unmatched. In germline, CDR1 is LNHNV, CDR2 YYDKDF (reference sequence). In DNA, the CDR3 is TGTGCCACCAGCAGAGATGGGGCTAGCGGGAGGGCCCCGTACAATGAGCAGTTCTTC. It codes for CATSRDGASGRAPYNEQFF.

V gene TRBV7-7 combines with J gene TRBJ2-1, with 9 bases that match TRBD2. Germline CDR1 reads SSHAT; CDR2 reads FNYEAQ (reference sequence). The V gene end was trimmed by 5 bases and the J gene end by 5 bases; junction bases not matched to a gene: 13. The CDR3 is 17 amino acids. The CDR3 loop is CASSRALSGSSHNEQFF. In DNA form, the CDR3 reads TGTGCCAGCAGCCGTGCCCTTAGCGGGAGTTCCCACAATGAGCAGTTCTTC.

The CDR3 DNA reads TGTGCCAGCAGCGCCGAGGACGATACGACACAGGGGGGTCCGATTAACTATGGCTACACCTTC. This sequence encodes CASSAEDDTTQGGPINYGYTF. This rearrangement joins TRBV9 to TRBJ1-2, with TRBD1 matching over 8 bases. The V gene end was trimmed by 3 bases and the J gene end by 1 base; junction bases not matched to a gene: 23. The CDR3 is 21 residues long. Germline CDR1 is SGDLS and CDR2 is YYNGEE.

The rearrangement uses TRBV9 and TRBJ2-7; D not certain. The CDR3 totals 13 residues. Germline CDR1 reads SGDLS; CDR2 reads YYNGEE. V shed 0 bases and J shed 3 bases, with 7 bases lying between them. CDR3 sequence (DNA): TGTGCCAGCAGCGTAGCGCTCAACTACGAGCAGTACTTC. Protein: CASSVALNYEQYF.

This clone is termed medium-sized (0.01 to 0.1%). The chain employs TRBV6-1 and TRBJ2-6; tentatively, D is TRBD2 (5 bases). Trimming shortened V by 2 bases and J by 0 bases, and 8 bases separated the two germline ends. The CDR3 is 16 residues long. The germline CDR1 and CDR2 sequences are MNHNS and SASEGT. CDR3 coding DNA: TGTGCCAGCAGTGAATTAAGCGGCTCTGGGGCCAACGTCCTGACTTTC. It translates to CASSELSGSGANVLTF.

V and J are TRBV11-2 and TRBJ2-1; D is possibly TRBD2 (6 bases). The CDR3 loop spans 17 amino acids. V gave up 0 bases and J gave up 5 bases, with 17 bases separating them. The germline V gene has CDR1 SGHAT and CDR2 FQNNGV. The DNA of the CDR3 is TGTGCCAGCAGCTTAGACTTCGGGACTGGGGTCCACAATGAGCAGTTCTTC. Its translation: CASSLDFGTGVHNEQFF.